This paragraph covers one T cell receptor beta chain sequence. In the same sample, other DNA sequences code for this CDR3. The data are from a study of shared clonotypes between healthy human individuals. Germline CDR1 SEHNR, CDR2 FQNEAQ (reference sequence). This CDR3 comprises 12 residues. V shed 5 bases and J shed 4 bases, with 8 bases lying between them. Sequencing was performed with immunoSEQ multiplex PCR; in TCRdb, only in-frame clones are kept and a portion is missing. The table records approximately 2,300,000 clones, around 90% of them present only once. The chain joins TRBV7-9 to TRBJ1-1; D not resolved. The sequence derives from a man in his late teens or twenties in good health. Some clones in this sample may be carry-over from other donors' samples. What was sequenced was naive CD4+ T cells from PBMCs. The subset: CD45RA+ positively selected. CDR3 DNA: TGTGCCAGCAGCCGGCGGGGCACTGAAGCTTTCTTT. This sequence encodes CASSRRGTEAFF.